The clone carrying this T cell receptor beta chain was counted only a few times. This sample was taken from a study of blood T cell repertoires in COVID-19. Overall study: The United States, Italy and Spain provided the acute and convalescent COVID-19 samples. T cells, B-cell-depleted T cells, or PBMCs supplied cDNA or gDNA.

Under the authors' procedure: Estimated nucleated cell counts came from reference gene primer amplification. The assay was immunoSEQ multiplex PCR, and TCRdb's table has in-frame clones only and misses some. The D gene and trimming were derived from the DNA, and the V and J assignments and clone size from that table. The sample shows tens of thousands of clones, about four fifths of them seen only once. The CDR3 totals 14 residues. Germline CDR1 and CDR2: MDHEN and SYDVKM. V was shortened by 6 bases and J by 5 bases, with 16 bases between the two germline ends. The TCR originated in an elderly man with acute or convalescent COVID-19. The sample consisted of peripheral blood. This chain joins TRBV28 and TRBJ1-1; unclear D gene. CDR3 residues: CASRVHGRPTEAFF. The CDR3 DNA follows: TGTGCCAGCAGGGTACATGGGCGCCCAACTGAAGCTTTCTTT.